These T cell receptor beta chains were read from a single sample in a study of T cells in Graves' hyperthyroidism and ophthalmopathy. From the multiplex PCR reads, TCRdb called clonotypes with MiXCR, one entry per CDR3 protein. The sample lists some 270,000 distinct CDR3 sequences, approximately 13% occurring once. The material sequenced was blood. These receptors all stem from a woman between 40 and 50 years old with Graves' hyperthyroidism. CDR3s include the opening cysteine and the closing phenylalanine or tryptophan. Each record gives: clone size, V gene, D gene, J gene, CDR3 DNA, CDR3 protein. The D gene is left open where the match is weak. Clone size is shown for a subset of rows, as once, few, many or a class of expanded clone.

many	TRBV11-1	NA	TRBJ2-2	TGTGCCAGCAGCCAGACTCGTTACGGGGAGCTGTTTTTT	CASSQTRYGELFF
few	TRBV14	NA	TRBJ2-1	TGTGCCAGCAGCCCTATGACAGGAATACTTTACAATGAGCAGTTCTTC	CASSPMTGILYNEQFF
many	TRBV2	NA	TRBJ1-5	TGTGCCAGCAGTCCGGGGGGGCAGGGGTTTCAGCCCCAGCATTTT	CASSPGGQGFQPQHF
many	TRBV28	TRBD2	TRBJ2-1	TGTGCCAGCAGTTTAAGGGGGTCTAGCGGGTTTTACAATGAGCAGTTCTTC	CASSLRGSSGFYNEQFF
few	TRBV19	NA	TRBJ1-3	TGTGCCAGTGGGGACATCGGAAACACCATATATTTT	CASGDIGNTIYF
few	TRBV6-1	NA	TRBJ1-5	TGTGCCAGCAGTGAAAAGGGCTATAGCAATCAGCCCCAGCATTTT	CASSEKGYSNQPQHF
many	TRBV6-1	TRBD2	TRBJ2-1	TGTGCCAGCAGTGAGCATTCGGGACTAGCGGGAGAAGGAGAGCAGTTCTTC	CASSEHSGLAGEGEQFF
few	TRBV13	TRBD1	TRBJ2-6	TGTGCCAGCAGCTCACAAACCGGGACAGGGTACTCTGGGGCCAACGTCCTGACTTTC	CASSSQTGTGYSGANVLTF
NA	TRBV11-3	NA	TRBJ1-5	TGTGCCTGCAGCCCCCAGGAAAGAACTCAGCCCCAGCATTTT	CACSPQERTQPQHF
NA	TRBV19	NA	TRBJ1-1	TGTGCCAGCCAACCGGAGAGACGGACCACCGGGGTCACTGAAGCTTTCTTT	CASQPERRTTGVTEAFF
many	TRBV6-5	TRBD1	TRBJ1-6	TGTGCCAGCAGTTACCGGGACAGGGGCAATTCACCCCTCCACTTT	CASSYRDRGNSPLHF
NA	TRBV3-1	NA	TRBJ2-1	TGTGCCAGCAGCTTCCCAGGAAGAATGAGGTACAATGAGCAGTTCTTC	CASSFPGRMRYNEQFF
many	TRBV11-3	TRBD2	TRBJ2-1	TGTGCCAGCAGCGGCGGACTAGCCACGTACAATGAGCAGTTCTTC	CASSGGLATYNEQFF
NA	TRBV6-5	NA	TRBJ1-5	TGTGCCAGCAGTTACAGGGGGGGGCGTCAGCCCCAGCATTTT	CASSYRGGRQPQHF
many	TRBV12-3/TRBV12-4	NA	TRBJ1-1	TGTGCCAGCAGTTTAAGTACAGGCCCCACTGAAGCTTTCTTT	CASSLSTGPTEAFF
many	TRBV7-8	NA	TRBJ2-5	TGTGCCAGCAGCCTCATAGTGAAAGAGACCCAGTACTTC	CASSLIVKETQYF
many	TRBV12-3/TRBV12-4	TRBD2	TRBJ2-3	TGTGCCAGCGGGAGGGGACTGACTACAGATACGCAGTATTTT	CASGRGLTTDTQYF